This section outlines one T cell receptor (beta chain) sequence together with its context. This specimen comes from a study of blood T cell repertoires in COVID-19. Study summary: Acute and convalescent COVID-19 specimens originated in the United States, Italy and Spain.

TCRdb keeps only in-frame clones here, not all; method: immunoSEQ multiplex PCR. The sample has under 95,000 clones, about 87% seen once; the top ten hold around 5.2%. V lost 7 bases, J lost 6 bases, and 13 bases lay in between. The CDR3 sequence is 13 residues long. Looked up from germline, CDR1 is MNHEY and CDR2 is SVGAGI. The source material was peripheral blood. The receptor comes from a man aged 40-49 years with acute or convalescent COVID-19. The chain couples TRBV6-5 to TRBJ1-5; tentative D call: TRBD1 (6 bases). CDR3 nucleotides: TGTGCCAGCATCCGGGACACCTCTCAGCCCCAGCATTTT. Protein product: CASIRDTSQPQHF.